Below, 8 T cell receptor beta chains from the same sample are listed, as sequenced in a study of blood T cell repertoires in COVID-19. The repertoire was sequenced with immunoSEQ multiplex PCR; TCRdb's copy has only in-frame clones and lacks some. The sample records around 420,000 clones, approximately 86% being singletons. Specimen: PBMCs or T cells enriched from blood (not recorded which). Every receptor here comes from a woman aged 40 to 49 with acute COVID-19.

The CDR3 region has the DNA TGTGCCCTCGGGGGGCAGGGTGGCGAAAAACTGTTTTTT. Its translation is CALGGQGGEKLFF. The chain employs TRBV7-9 and TRBJ1-4, with D maybe TRBD1 (6 bases). The CDR3 length is 13 residues. Trimming shortened V by 11 bases and J by 8 bases, and 18 bases separated the two germline ends. Germline-derived CDR1 and CDR2 are SEHNR and FQNEAQ (reference sequence).

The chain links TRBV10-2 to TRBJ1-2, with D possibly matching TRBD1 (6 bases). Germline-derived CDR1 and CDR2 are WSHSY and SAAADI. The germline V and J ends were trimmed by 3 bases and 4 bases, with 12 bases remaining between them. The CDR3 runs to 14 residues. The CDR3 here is CASSDSGQSYGYTF. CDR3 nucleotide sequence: TGCGCCAGCAGTGATTCCGGACAGTCCTATGGCTACACCTTC.

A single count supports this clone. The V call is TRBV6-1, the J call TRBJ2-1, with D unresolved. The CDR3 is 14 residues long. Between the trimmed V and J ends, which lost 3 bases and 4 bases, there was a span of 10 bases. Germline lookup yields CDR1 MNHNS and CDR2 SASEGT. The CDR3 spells CASSDHGVYNEQFF. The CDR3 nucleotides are TGTGCCAGCAGTGATCACGGAGTTTACAATGAGCAGTTCTTC.

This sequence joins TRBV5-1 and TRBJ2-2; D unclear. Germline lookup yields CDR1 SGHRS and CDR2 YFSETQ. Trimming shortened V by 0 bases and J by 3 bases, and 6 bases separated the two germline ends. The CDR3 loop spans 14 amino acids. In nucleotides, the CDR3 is TGCGCCAGCAGCTTGGTTGGGCACACCGGGGAGCTGTTTTTT. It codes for CASSLVGHTGELFF.

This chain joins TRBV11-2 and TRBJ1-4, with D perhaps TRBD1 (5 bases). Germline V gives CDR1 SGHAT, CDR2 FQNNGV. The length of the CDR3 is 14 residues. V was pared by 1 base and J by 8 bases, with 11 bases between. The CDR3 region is CASSLGTGWEKLFF. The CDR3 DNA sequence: TGTGCCAGCAGCTTAGGCACAGGTTGGGAAAAACTGTTTTTT.

The CDR3 bases are TGTGCCAGCAGCACTAGTGGGATCACTGAAGCTTTCTTT. It translates to CASSTSGITEAFF. This chain joins TRBV5-5 and TRBJ1-1; D is uncertain. Trimming removed 4 bases at V and 4 bases at J, with 11 bases between. Germline V gives CDR1 SGHKS, CDR2 YYEKEE (reference sequence). The CDR3 is 13 amino acids. Based on the CDR3 plus reference TRBV5-5 and TRBJ1-1, the full variable domain is DAGVTQSPTHLIKTRGQQVTLRCSPISGHKSVSWYQQVLGQGPQFIFQYYEKEERGRGNFPDRFSARQFPNYSSELNVNALLLGDSALYLCASSTSGITEAFFGQGTRLTVV.

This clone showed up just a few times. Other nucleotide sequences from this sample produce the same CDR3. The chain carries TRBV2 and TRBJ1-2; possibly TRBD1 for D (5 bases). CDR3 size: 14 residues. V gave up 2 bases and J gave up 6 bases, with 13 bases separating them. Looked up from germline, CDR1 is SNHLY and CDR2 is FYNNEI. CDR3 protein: CASSEIGQGDGYTF. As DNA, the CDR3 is TGTGCCAGCAGTGAAATAGGGCAGGGTGATGGCTACACCTTC.

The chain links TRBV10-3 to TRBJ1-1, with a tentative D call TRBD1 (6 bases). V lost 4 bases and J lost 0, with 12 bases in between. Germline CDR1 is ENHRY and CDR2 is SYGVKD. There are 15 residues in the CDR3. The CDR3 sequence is CAISAPGALNTEAFF. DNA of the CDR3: TGTGCCATCAGTGCACCAGGGGCCTTGAACACTGAAGCTTTCTTT.